This entry describes one T cell receptor beta chain. Antigen: not known. V lost 4 bases, J lost 8 bases, and 18 bases lay in between. This CDR3 has 15 residues. Germline-derived CDR1 and CDR2 are MNHNS and SASEGT. TCRdb reprocessed the 5' RACE reads with MiXCR, giving one entry per CDR3 protein. Here the sample spans about 92,000 distinct CDR3 sequences, 12% being singletons. Stated time point: sample taken at primary tumor resection. Whole RNA, which was extracted from tumor, nontumor lung tissue or frozen PBMC, was sequenced without any cell sorting. This sample is part of a study of spatial heterogeneity in lung cancer. Study-level findings and limits: Blood contained ubiquitous expanded tumor TCRs more at resection than at follow-up.

The chain combines TRBV6-1 with TRBJ2-1; TRBD1 might be the D (6 bases). The sample here was PBMCs, taken at surgery. The clonotype was recovered from a male donor with early-stage non-small cell lung cancer. The DNA for the CDR3 is TGTGCCAGCAGTGCGGACAGTAACGGGATCTATGAGCAGTTCTTC. It translates to CASSADSNGIYEQFF.